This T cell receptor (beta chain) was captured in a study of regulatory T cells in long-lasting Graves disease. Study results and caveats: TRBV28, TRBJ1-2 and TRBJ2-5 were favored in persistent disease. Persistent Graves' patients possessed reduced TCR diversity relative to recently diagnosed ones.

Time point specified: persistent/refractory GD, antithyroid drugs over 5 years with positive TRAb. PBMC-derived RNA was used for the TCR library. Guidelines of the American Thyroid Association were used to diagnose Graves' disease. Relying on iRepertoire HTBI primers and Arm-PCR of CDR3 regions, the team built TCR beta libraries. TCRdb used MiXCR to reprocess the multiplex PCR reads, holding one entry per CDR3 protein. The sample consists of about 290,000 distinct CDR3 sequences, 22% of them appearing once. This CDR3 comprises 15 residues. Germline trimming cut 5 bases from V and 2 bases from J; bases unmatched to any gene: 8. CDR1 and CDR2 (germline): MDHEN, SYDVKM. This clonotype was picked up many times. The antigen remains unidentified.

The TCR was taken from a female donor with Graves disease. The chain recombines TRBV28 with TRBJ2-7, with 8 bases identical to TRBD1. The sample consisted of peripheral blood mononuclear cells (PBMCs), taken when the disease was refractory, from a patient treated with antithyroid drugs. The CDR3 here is CASSITTGAPYEQYF. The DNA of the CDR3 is TGTGCCAGCAGTATCACGACAGGGGCGCCCTACGAGCAGTACTTC.